Listed here are 24 T cell receptor beta chains from one sample, sequenced in a study of T-cell reconstitution after alpha-beta-depleted transplantation in children. It was with unique molecular identifiers that the TCRbeta library was prepared. TCRdb reprocessed the PCR reads with MiXCR, giving one entry per CDR3 protein. The sample shows around 580,000 distinct CDR3 sequences, roughly a quarter of them seen only once. Sequencing was performed on PBMCs, taken before TCRalphabeta/CD19-depleted stem cell transplant. All receptors come from a boy under two years old with Wiskott-Aldrich syndrome, due to receive a stem cell transplant.

This clonotype was recorded a few times. The chain's CDR3 is CASRSTTGDGYTF. In nucleotides, the CDR3 is TGTGCCAGCAGATCGACGACAGGAGATGGCTACACCTTC. The chain carries TRBV25-1 and TRBJ1-2, with D possibly TRBD1 on 6 matching bases. This CDR3 is 13 amino acids long. V shed 6 bases and J shed 6 bases, with 14 bases lying between them. Per germline, CDR1 MGHDK and CDR2 SYGVNS.

J is TRBJ2-1 and V is TRBV12-3 or TRBV12-4; D not resolved. V lost 2 bases and J 10 bases, leaving 12 bases between the germline ends. CDR3 length: 13 amino acids. The CDR3 DNA follows: TGTGCCAGCAGTTTAAGCTCAAGCAGCGAGCAGTTCTTC. Protein product: CASSLSSSSEQFF.

The CDR3 loop is CASSLVFFGTSGNEQFF. The CDR3 DNA reads TGCGCCAGCAGCTTGGTTTTCTTCGGGACTAGCGGGAATGAGCAGTTCTTC. The chain couples TRBV5-1 to TRBJ2-1; 12 nucleotides align to TRBD2. The CDR3 consists of 17 residues. CDR1 is SGHRS and CDR2 is YFSETQ in the germline V gene. Germline trimming cut 0 bases from V and 7 bases from J; bases unmatched to any gene: 8.

The chain carries TRBV5-1 and TRBJ2-6, with TRBD1 identical over 8 bases. The germline V gene has CDR1 SGHRS and CDR2 YFSETQ. The CDR3 runs 18 residues. J lost 0 bases, V lost 2 bases, and 7 bases had no gene match. Written as DNA, the CDR3 is TGCGCCAGCAGCTTCTCAGGGGGCCCACGCTCTGGGGCCAACGTCCTGACTTTC. This sequence encodes CASSFSGGPRSGANVLTF.

V is TRBV5-1 and J is TRBJ1-1; 8 nucleotides agree with TRBD1. The CDR3 contains 17 residues. V gave up 0 bases and J gave up 0 bases; unmatched junction bases: 7. Germline CDR1 is SGHRS and CDR2 is YFSETQ. The CDR3 region has the DNA TGCGCCAGCAGCTTGGGGCAGGGGGCAGGGATGAACACTGAAGCTTTCTTT. Protein sequence: CASSLGQGAGMNTEAFF.

This chain uses TRBV27 with TRBJ2-3, with TRBD2 matching 10 bases. In germline, CDR1 is MNHEY, CDR2 SMNVEV (reference sequence). Unmatched junction bases numbered 20, after V lost 5 bases and J lost 3 bases. The CDR3 loop spans 20 amino acids. The CDR3 DNA reads TGTGCCAGCAGTCTATTCCCTGAGGGAGCGGGAGGGCGGAGGACAGATACGCAGTATTTT. Protein sequence: CASSLFPEGAGGRRTDTQYF.

The chain recombines TRBV5-1 with TRBJ2-7; D is perhaps TRBD1 (5 bases). V was cut by 0 bases and J by 0 bases, with 10 bases left in between. Germline loops: CDR1 SGHRS, CDR2 YFSETQ. This CDR3 is built from 15 residues. This chain's CDR3 is CASSLEGKASYEQYF. The DNA of the CDR3 is TGCGCCAGCAGCTTGGAGGGGAAAGCCTCCTACGAGCAGTACTTC.

CDR3 residues: CAITRLGTSGPSSGANVLTF. The CDR3 nucleotides are TGTGCCATCACGAGGCTGGGGACTAGCGGGCCGAGCTCTGGGGCCAACGTCCTGACTTTC. The chain is built from TRBV19 and TRBJ2-6, with TRBD2 matching 12 bases. V lost 10 bases, J lost 0 bases, and 16 bases stayed unmatched. CDR1 and CDR2 from the germline V gene are LNHDA and SQIVND (reference sequence). The CDR3 is made up of 20 amino acids.

This clonotype appeared a few times. This chain joins TRBV12-3 or TRBV12-4 and TRBJ1-1, with a tentative D call TRBD1 (5 bases). With 9 bases removed from V and 0 bases from J, the gap between germline ends came to 14 bases. This CDR3 spans 14 amino acids. The CDR3 reads CASQSGPLNTEAFF. The CDR3 region has the DNA TGTGCCAGTCAGTCAGGGCCCTTGAACACTGAAGCTTTCTTT.

This clonotype has more than one count but fewer than ten. This rearrangement joins TRBV3-1 to TRBJ1-6; D gene uncertain. The ends were cut back, 5 bases at V and 3 bases at J, with 11 bases in the middle. The CDR3 has 15 amino acids. Germline values: CDR1 LGHDT, CDR2 YNNKEL (reference sequence). The CDR3 sequence is CASSSWTGYNSPLHF. The CDR3 nucleotides read TGTGCCAGCAGCTCGTGGACCGGCTATAATTCACCCCTCCACTTT.

This clonotype was observed a few times. The chain couples TRBV9 to TRBJ1-1; D remains ambiguous. Per the germline V gene, CDR1 is SGDLS and CDR2 is YYNGEE. Trimming cost V 0 bases and J 3 bases, with 9 bases left between them. This CDR3 is 14 amino acids long. The CDR3 loop reads CASSVGTFYTEAFF. The CDR3 DNA sequence: TGTGCCAGCAGCGTAGGGACCTTCTACACTGAAGCTTTCTTT.

The chain is built from TRBV20-1 and TRBJ2-7; D is possibly TRBD2 (5 bases). The CDR3 length is 18 residues. The V end lost 3 bases, the J end lost 0 bases, and 24 bases lay between the germline ends. CDR1 and CDR2 (germline): DFQATT, SNEGSKA (reference sequence). CDR3 DNA sequence: TGCAGTGCTAGTTCGCTAGCCCCAACAATCTCGAGCTCCTACGAGCAGTACTTC. It encodes CSASSLAPTISSSYEQYF.

The sample holds a few counts of this clonotype. The chain carries TRBV30 and TRBJ2-3; D gene uncertain. The germline V and J ends were trimmed by 4 bases and 1 base, with 12 bases remaining between them. CDR3 length equals 14 residues. CDR1 and CDR2 (germline): GTSNPN, SVGIG (reference sequence). The CDR3 here is CAWTFRGGTDTQYF. In DNA, the CDR3 is TGTGCCTGGACCTTTCGCGGTGGCACAGATACGCAGTATTTT.

Turning to this clonotype: At one of its ends the junction is not consistent with the germline gene, which may arise from a read error. The chain links TRBV7-6 to TRBJ2-2, with a tentative D call TRBD2 (5 bases). This CDR3 has 16 amino acids. In germline, CDR1 is SGHVS, CDR2 FNYEAQ. CDR3 nucleotide sequence: TGTGCCAGCAGCACGCTTGTCCGGGGAGACACCGGGGTGCTGTTTTTT. It yields the protein CASSTLVRGDTGVLFF. The whole variable domain, filled in from reference TRBV7-6 and TRBJ2-2, reads GAGVSQSPRYKVTKRGQDVALRCDPISGHVSLYWYRQALGQGPEFLTYFNYEAQQDKSGLPNDRFSAERPEGSISTLTIQRTEQRDSAMYRCASSTLVRGDTGVLFFGEGSRLTVL.

This clonotype turned up a few times. V and J are TRBV18 and TRBJ2-7; D gene uncertain. The CDR3 contains 15 residues. Trimming stripped 3 bases from V and 6 bases from J, with 18 bases between. Germline V gives CDR1 KGHSH, CDR2 LQKENI. CDR3 nucleotide sequence: TGTGCCAGCTCACCCTGGTCTCAATATCCCTCCGAGCAGTACTTC. It codes for CASSPWSQYPSEQYF.

This clonotype turned up a few times. V gene TRBV5-1 combines with J gene TRBJ2-7, with 9 bases aligning to TRBD1. V dropped 4 bases and J dropped 7; count of bases not matched to a gene: 9. The V gene's germline CDR1 is SGHRS and CDR2 YFSETQ. The CDR3 has 14 residues. The CDR3 loop is CASSKGQGSGEQYF. The CDR3 region has the DNA TGCGCCAGCAGCAAAGGACAGGGGTCGGGAGAGCAGTACTTC.

This clonotype was seen a handful of times. The chain is built from TRBV19 and TRBJ2-1; D not resolved. Germline V lookup: CDR1 LNHDA, CDR2 SQIVND (reference sequence). The CDR3 covers 13 residues. Trimming removed 0 bases from V and 8 bases from J, with 8 bases in between. In nucleotides, the CDR3 is TGTGCCAGTAGTATAGATCTATTGTATGAGCAGTTCTTC. It yields the protein CASSIDLLYEQFF.

The genes are TRBV5-1 and TRBJ2-1; 9 bases line up with TRBD2. This CDR3 has 15 residues. The V gene end was trimmed by 0 bases and the J gene end by 6 bases; junction bases not matched to a gene: 4. Per germline, CDR1 SGHRS and CDR2 YFSETQ. CDR3 region: CASSLEVAGANEQFF. The CDR3 DNA reads as TGCGCCAGCAGCTTGGAGGTAGCGGGAGCCAATGAGCAGTTCTTC.

This clonotype has a handful of counts. The V and J genes are TRBV20-1 and TRBJ2-3, with 9 bases that match TRBD1. The CDR3 length is 14 residues. Germline CDR1 DFQATT, CDR2 SNEGSKA (reference sequence). After removal of 6 bases from V and 1 base from J, the junction contained 5 bases not matched to a gene. The CDR3 nucleotides read TGCAGTGCGGGGCGGGACAGGGGCACAGATACGCAGTATTTT. Translation gives CSAGRDRGTDTQYF.

A few counts support this clonotype. The chain links TRBV2 to TRBJ2-5, with 10 bases identical to TRBD2. The CDR3 is made up of 13 amino acids. V lost 5 bases, J lost 9 bases, and 6 bases stayed unmatched. The germline CDR1 and CDR2 sequences are SNHLY and FYNNEI. The DNA of the CDR3 is TGTGCCAGCAGTTTCCCTAGCGGGAGTCCCCAGTACTTC. It translates to CASSFPSGSPQYF.

Here the CDR3 reads CASSEALAGVETQYF. For the CDR3, the DNA is TGTGCCAGCAGTGAAGCACTAGCGGGAGTAGAGACCCAGTACTTC. The chain joins TRBV6-1 to TRBJ2-5; 11 bases align to TRBD2. Germline CDR1 is MNHNS and CDR2 is SASEGT. The CDR3 has 15 residues. J gave up 4 bases and V 0 bases, and 1 base lay outside the gene matches.

The chain has TRBV10-3 and TRBJ2-1, with no clear D. The V end lost 6 bases, the J end lost 4 bases, and 13 bases lay between the germline ends. The germline gives CDR1 ENHRY, CDR2 SYGVKD. CDR3 length: 14 residues. The CDR3: CAIRLDLLYNEQFF. As DNA, the CDR3 is TGTGCCATCAGACTGGACCTCTTATACAATGAGCAGTTCTTC.

This clonotype was counted a single time. V is TRBV5-1 and J is TRBJ2-7, with 9 bases aligning to TRBD1. CDR3 size: 15 residues. The germline V gene has CDR1 SGHRS and CDR2 YFSETQ. V dropped 5 bases and J dropped 0; count of bases not matched to a gene: 6. The CDR3 region is CASSWGDRDSYEQYF. The CDR3 coding sequence is TGCGCCAGCAGTTGGGGGGACAGGGACTCCTACGAGCAGTACTTC.

In this sample, this clonotype turned up a few times. V gene TRBV5-1 combines with J gene TRBJ2-1, with D perhaps TRBD2 (6 bases). This CDR3 has 15 residues. V was cut by 4 bases and J by 0 bases, with 11 bases left in between. Germline V gene sequence: CDR1 SGHRS, CDR2 YFSETQ. The CDR3 reads CASSPVGGSYNEQFF. CDR3 nucleotide sequence: TGCGCCAGCAGCCCCGTCGGGGGCTCCTACAATGAGCAGTTCTTC. Filled out from reference TRBV5-1 and TRBJ2-1, the complete variable domain reads KAGVTQTPRYLIKTRGQQVTLSCSPISGHRSVSWYQQTPGQGLQFLFEYFSETQRNKGNFPGRFSGRQFSNSRSEMNVSTLELGDSALYLCASSPVGGSYNEQFFGPGTRLTVL.